These 6 T cell receptor beta chains were all obtained from the same sample, sequenced in a study of blood T cell repertoires in COVID-19. Sequenced by immunoSEQ multiplex PCR; TCRdb stores in-frame clones only, minus some. Seen here are approximately 280,000 clones, around nine tenths observed once, and the top ten hold approximately 2.5%. Sequencing was carried out using PBMCs or T cells enriched from blood (not recorded which). The receptors come from a woman aged 18-29 years who had recovered from COVID-19.

This chain joins TRBV5-4 and TRBJ2-7; 8 bases align to TRBD2. CDR3 length: 16 amino acids. Looked up from germline, CDR1 is SGHNT and CDR2 is YYREEE (reference sequence). V lost 4 bases, J lost 6 bases, and 15 bases stayed unmatched. DNA of the CDR3: TGTGCCAGCAGCGGAGGACAAGCGGGGGTCCTGGGCGAGCAGTACTTC. Translating gives CASSGGQAGVLGEQYF.

V gene TRBV2 combines with J gene TRBJ1-2; the D gene is possibly TRBD1 (6 bases). In germline, CDR1 is SNHLY, CDR2 FYNNEI. This CDR3 is built from 14 residues. The germline V and J ends were trimmed by 8 bases and 8 bases, with 21 bases remaining between them. CDR3 coding DNA: TGTGCCAGCTCTCAAACGGGGGGCGCGGGAGGCTACACCTTC. As protein: CASSQTGGAGGYTF.

The chain recombines TRBV10-3 with TRBJ2-1; 13 bases fit TRBD2. This CDR3 spans 16 amino acids. Trimming at V came to 2 bases and at J to 5 bases, leaving 3 bases not matched to a gene. The germline V gene encodes CDR1 ENHRY and CDR2 SYGVKD. CDR3 sequence reads: CAISEGLAGVDNEQFF. For the CDR3, the DNA is TGTGCCATCAGTGAGGGACTAGCGGGAGTCGACAATGAGCAGTTCTTC.

V is TRBV29-1 and J is TRBJ1-1; 7 bases agree with TRBD1. CDR1 SQVTM and CDR2 ANQGSEA come from the germline V gene. CDR3 size: 13 residues. CDR3 in DNA: TGCATCGCAACAGGGGCGACGAACACTGAAGCTTTCTTT. Encoded protein: CIATGATNTEAFF.

The V call is TRBV7-8, the J call TRBJ2-3, with TRBD1 as a possible D gene (5 bases). V lost 1 base and J lost 3, with 8 bases in between. The CDR3 runs 14 residues. The germline V gene encodes CDR1 SGHVS and CDR2 FQNEAQ. DNA of the CDR3: TGTGCCAGCAGCTTAGGACAGATAACAGATACGCAGTATTTT. Its protein is CASSLGQITDTQYF.

The chain couples TRBV5-6 to TRBJ2-3, with 8 bases fitting TRBD1. Trimming at V came to 2 bases and at J to 5 bases, leaving 16 bases not matched to a gene. This CDR3 comprises 18 residues. Germline-derived CDR1 and CDR2 are SGHDT and YYEEEE. CDR3 in amino acids: CASSLNKGTGRRGDTQYF. The CDR3 nucleotides read TGTGCCAGCAGCTTAAATAAAGGGACAGGTCGGAGGGGAGATACGCAGTATTTT.